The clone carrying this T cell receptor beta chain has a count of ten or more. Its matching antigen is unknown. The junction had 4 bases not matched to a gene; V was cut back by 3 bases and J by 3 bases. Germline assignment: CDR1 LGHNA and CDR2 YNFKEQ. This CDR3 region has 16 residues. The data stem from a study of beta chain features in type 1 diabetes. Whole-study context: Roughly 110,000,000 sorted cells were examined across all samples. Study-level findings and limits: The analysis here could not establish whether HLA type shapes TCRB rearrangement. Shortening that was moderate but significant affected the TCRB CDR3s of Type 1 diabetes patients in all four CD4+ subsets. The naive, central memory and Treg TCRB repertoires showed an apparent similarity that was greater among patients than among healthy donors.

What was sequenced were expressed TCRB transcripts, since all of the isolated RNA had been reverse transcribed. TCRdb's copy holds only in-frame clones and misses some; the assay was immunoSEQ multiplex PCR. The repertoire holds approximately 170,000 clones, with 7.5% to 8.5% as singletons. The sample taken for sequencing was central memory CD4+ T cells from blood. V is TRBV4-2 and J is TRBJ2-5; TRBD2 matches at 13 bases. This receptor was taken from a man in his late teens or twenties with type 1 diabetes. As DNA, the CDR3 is TGTGCCAGCAGCCAGGCCGGACTAGCGGGAGAAGAGACCCAGTACTTC. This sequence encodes CASSQAGLAGEETQYF.